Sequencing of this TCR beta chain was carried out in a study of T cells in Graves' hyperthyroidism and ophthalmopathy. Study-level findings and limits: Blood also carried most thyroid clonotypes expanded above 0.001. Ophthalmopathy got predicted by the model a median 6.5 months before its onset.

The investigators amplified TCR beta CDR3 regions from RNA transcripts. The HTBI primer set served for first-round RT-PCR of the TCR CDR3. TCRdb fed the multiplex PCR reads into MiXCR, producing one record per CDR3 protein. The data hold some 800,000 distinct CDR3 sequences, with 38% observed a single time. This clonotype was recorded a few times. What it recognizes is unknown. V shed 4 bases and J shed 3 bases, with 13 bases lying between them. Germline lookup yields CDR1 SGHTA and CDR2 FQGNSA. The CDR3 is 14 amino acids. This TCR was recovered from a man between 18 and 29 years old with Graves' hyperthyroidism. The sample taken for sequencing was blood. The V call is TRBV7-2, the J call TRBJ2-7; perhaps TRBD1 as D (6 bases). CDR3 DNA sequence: TGTGCCAGCAGCTCCTCTCGGGACAACTACGAGCAGTACTTC. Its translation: CASSSSRDNYEQYF.